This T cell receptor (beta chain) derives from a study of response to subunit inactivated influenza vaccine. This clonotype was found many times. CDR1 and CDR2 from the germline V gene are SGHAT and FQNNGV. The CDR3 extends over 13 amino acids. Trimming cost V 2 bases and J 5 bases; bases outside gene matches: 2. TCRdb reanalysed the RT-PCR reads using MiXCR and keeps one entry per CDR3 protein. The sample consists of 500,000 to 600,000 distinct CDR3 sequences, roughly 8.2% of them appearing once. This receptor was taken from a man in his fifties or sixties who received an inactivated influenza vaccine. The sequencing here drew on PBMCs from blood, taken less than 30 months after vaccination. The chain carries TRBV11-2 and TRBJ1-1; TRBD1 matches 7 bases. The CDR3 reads CASSLYRGTEAFF. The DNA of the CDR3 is TGTGCCAGCAGCTTATACAGGGGTACTGAAGCTTTCTTT. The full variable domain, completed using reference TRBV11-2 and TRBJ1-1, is EAGVAQSPRYKIIEKRQSVAFWCNPISGHATLYWYQQILGQGPKLLIQFQNNGVVDDSQLPKDRFSAERLKGVDSTLKIQPAKLEDSAVYLCASSLYRGTEAFFGQGTRLTVV.